These 30 T cell receptor beta chains share one sample of origin, sequenced in a study of blood T cell repertoires in COVID-19. Assay used: immunoSEQ multiplex PCR; TCRdb lists only in-frame clones, some missing. The repertoire includes fewer than 300,000 clones, around 83% of them detected once, and approximately 6% sits in the top ten. The sequenced sample consisted of peripheral blood. Receptors were obtained from a man older than 75 with acute or convalescent COVID-19.

This chain links TRBV24-1 with TRBJ2-3; D is undetermined. With 3 bases removed from V and 2 bases from J, the gap between germline ends came to 11 bases. The CDR3 covers 15 residues. Per the germline V gene, CDR1 is KGHDR and CDR2 is SFDVKD. CDR3 sequence reads: CATSDPTEITDTQYF. CDR3 in DNA: TGTGCCACCAGTGATCCAACAGAAATCACAGATACGCAGTATTTT.

As concerns this clone: Other DNA sequences of this sample code for an identical CDR3. The chain couples TRBV5-1 to TRBJ1-1; the match to TRBD1 covers 7 bases. CDR1 and CDR2 from the germline V gene are SGHRS and YFSETQ. There are 15 residues in the CDR3. V shed 2 bases and J 1 base; nucleotides not matched to a gene: 5. In DNA form, the CDR3 reads TGCGCCAGCAGCTTAAGGACAGGCGGGAACACTGAAGCTTTCTTT. Translating it yields CASSLRTGGNTEAFF.

V gene TRBV18 combines with J gene TRBJ1-1; D uncertain. V was trimmed by 5 bases and J by 7 bases, leaving 8 bases between them. This CDR3 has 11 residues. Germline CDR1 and CDR2: KGHSH and LQKENI. DNA of the CDR3: TGTGCCAGCTCATCAGTTGGTGAAGCTTTCTTT. Its translation: CASSSVGEAFF.

The CDR3 sequence: CASSPTDTQYF. DNA for the CDR3: TGTGCCAGCTCCCCGACAGATACGCAGTATTTT. V and J are TRBV6-5 and TRBJ2-3; D is ambiguous. Between the trimmed V and J ends, which lost 8 bases and 3 bases, there was a span of 6 bases. CDR1 and CDR2 (germline): MNHEY, SVGAGI. The CDR3 sequence is 11 residues long.

The V gene is TRBV7-9, the J gene TRBJ1-5, with a possible D match to TRBD1 (5 bases). The germline V and J ends were trimmed by 5 bases and 6 bases, with 14 bases remaining between them. This CDR3 comprises 14 residues. CDR1 and CDR2 from the germline V gene are SEHNR and FQNEAQ (reference sequence). In DNA, the CDR3 is TGTGCCAGCAGCAGAGACCAGGGCGGTCAGCCCCAGCATTTT. Translated, it gives CASSRDQGGQPQHF. Full variable domain (remainder filled in from reference TRBV7-9 and TRBJ1-5): DTGVSQNPRHKITKRGQNVTFRCDPISEHNRLYWYRQTLGQGPEFLTYFQNEAQLEKSRLLSDRFSAERPKGSFSTLEIQRTEQGDSAMYLCASSRDQGGQPQHFGDGTRLSIL.

This clone showed up just once. The chain carries TRBV5-4 and TRBJ1-6, with D tentatively TRBD1 (5 bases). V lost 3 bases and J 10 bases, leaving 17 bases between the germline ends. The CDR3 loop spans 15 amino acids. CDR1 is SGHNT, CDR2 YYREEE, per germline (reference sequence). The CDR3 is CASSSTQGLGSPLHF. The CDR3 DNA follows: TGTGCCAGCAGCTCGACGCAGGGACTTGGGTCACCCCTCCACTTT.

This clone has only one observation. J is TRBJ2-3 and V is TRBV29-1, with 8 nucleotides matching TRBD2. V shed 3 bases, J shed 6 bases, and the junction held 17 bases outside the gene matches. The germline V gene encodes CDR1 SQVTM and CDR2 ANQGSEA. The CDR3 sequence is 17 residues long. The CDR3 DNA is TGCAGCGTTGACCCCCGTGTGGTTACGGGAGGGCCTGATACGCAGTATTTT. Protein: CSVDPRVVTGGPDTQYF.

The chain links TRBV19 to TRBJ1-2, with D possibly being TRBD1 (5 bases). The CDR3 loop spans 14 amino acids. Looked up from germline, CDR1 is LNHDA and CDR2 is SQIVND (reference sequence). V dropped 6 bases and J dropped 0 bases, with 11 bases sitting between them. This CDR3 reads CASRMTASNYGYTF. The DNA of the CDR3 is TGTGCCAGTAGAATGACAGCCTCTAACTATGGCTACACCTTC.

The chain uses TRBV28 and TRBJ2-3, with 11 bases matching TRBD2. The V and J ends lost 3 bases and 2 bases, in that order; junction bases with no gene match: 16. Germline values: CDR1 MDHEN, CDR2 SYDVKM. The CDR3 runs 20 residues. The CDR3 reads CASSFGGGSGTSGYTDTQYF. The CDR3 coding sequence is TGTGCCAGCAGTTTTGGTGGTGGCTCCGGGACTAGCGGTTACACAGATACGCAGTATTTT.

CDR3 sequence: CASSAGGAGYGYTF. In DNA, the CDR3 is TGCGCCAGCAGCGCGGGGGGCGCAGGGTATGGCTACACCTTC. The chain links TRBV5-1 to TRBJ1-2; a possible D gene is TRBD1 (6 bases). The V and J ends lost 4 bases and 5 bases respectively, with 15 bases between them. The CDR3 runs 14 residues. Germline assignment: CDR1 SGHRS and CDR2 YFSETQ.

The chain uses TRBV7-8 and TRBJ2-5; possibly TRBD2 for D (6 bases). This CDR3 contains 17 residues. CDR1 SGHVS and CDR2 FQNEAQ come from the germline V gene. Trimming left V 3 bases short and J 2 bases short, with 19 bases between. The CDR3 protein is CASSFRERGRIQETQYF. The CDR3 DNA reads as TGTGCCAGCAGCTTCCGGGAGAGGGGTAGGATTCAAGAGACCCAGTACTTC.

The V gene is TRBV5-6, the J gene TRBJ2-5, with no clear D. V lost 0 bases, J lost 5 bases, and 8 bases lay in between. This CDR3 region has 13 residues. Germline V gene data show CDR1 as SGHDT and CDR2 as YYEEEE. The chain's CDR3 is CASSLVSSETQYF. The CDR3 nucleotides read TGTGCCAGCAGCTTGGTGTCTAGTGAGACCCAGTACTTC.

V usage is TRBV5-1 and J usage is TRBJ2-1, with 9 bases aligning to TRBD2. V shed 3 bases, J shed 0 bases, and the junction held 7 bases outside the gene matches. Germline CDR1 reads SGHRS; CDR2 reads YFSETQ. The CDR3 loop spans 17 amino acids. The CDR3 DNA is TGCGCCAGCAGCTATCAGATTAGCGGGAGCTCCTACAATGAGCAGTTCTTC. The encoded protein is CASSYQISGSSYNEQFF.

This chain joins TRBV10-3 and TRBJ2-3; 11 nucleotides match TRBD1. The germline gives CDR1 ENHRY, CDR2 SYGVKD. The CDR3 contains 16 residues. The J segment lost 4 bases and the V segment lost 5 bases, leaving 8 bases of the junction unmatched. The chain's CDR3 is CAISLRTGGVADTQYF. CDR3 sequence (DNA): TGTGCCATCAGTCTAAGGACAGGGGGCGTAGCAGATACGCAGTATTTT.

DNA of the CDR3: TGTGCCAGCAGTCGGACAGGGAACTATGGCTACACCTTC. Amino acids: CASSRTGNYGYTF. This sequence joins TRBV28 and TRBJ1-2; TRBD1 matches at 8 bases. Germline CDR1 MDHEN, CDR2 SYDVKM. The junction had 1 base not matched to a gene; V was cut back by 5 bases and J by 2 bases. This CDR3 is built from 13 residues.

The V and J genes are TRBV29-1 and TRBJ1-3; 7 nucleotides align to TRBD1. The germline V gene encodes CDR1 SQVTM and CDR2 ANQGSEA. V was pared by 0 bases and J by 4 bases, with 9 bases of the junction left unmatched. The CDR3 contains 16 residues. This CDR3 reads CSVEEEGARIGNTIYF. The CDR3, as DNA: TGCAGCGTTGAAGAGGAGGGGGCGAGGATCGGAAACACCATATATTTT.

The CDR3 spells CATKELPVGTEAFF. CDR3 DNA sequence: TGTGCCACAAAGGAGCTTCCGGTAGGCACTGAAGCTTTCTTT. V usage is TRBV7-2 and J usage is TRBJ1-1; D remains ambiguous. Germline assignment: CDR1 SGHTA and CDR2 FQGNSA. CDR3 length: 14 residues. With 10 bases removed from V and 4 bases from J, the gap between germline ends came to 19 bases.

The chain is built from TRBV5-1 and TRBJ2-7; TRBD2 agrees at 8 bases. This CDR3 contains 14 residues. The germline V gene encodes CDR1 SGHRS and CDR2 YFSETQ. V trimming: 4 bases; J trimming: 3 bases; junction bases outside the gene matches: 6. CDR3 DNA: TGCGCCAGCAGCGGATCCGGGACTAGCTACGAGCAGTACTTC. Its translation is CASSGSGTSYEQYF.

The rearrangement joins TRBV3-1 (or the pseudogene TRBV3-2) to TRBJ2-1; TRBD2 agrees at 10 bases. The CDR3 length is 18 residues. Germline lookup yields CDR1 LGHDT and CDR2 YNNKEL (reference sequence). The J segment lost 0 bases and the V segment lost 0 bases, leaving 5 bases of the junction unmatched. Written as DNA, the CDR3 is TGTGCCAGCAGCCAAGAGAGCCCTAGCGGGGGCTCCTACAATGAGCAGTTCTTC. This translates into CASSQESPSGGSYNEQFF.

This clone was recorded a few times. The chain's CDR3 is CASSLWGQGNTEAFF. The CDR3 DNA follows: TGTGCCAGCAGTTTATGGGGGCAGGGGAACACTGAAGCTTTCTTT. The V and J genes are TRBV27 and TRBJ1-1; D possibly corresponds to TRBD1 (6 bases). The ends were cut back, 1 base at V and 1 base at J, with 10 bases in the middle. The germline V gene encodes CDR1 MNHEY and CDR2 SMNVEV (reference sequence). This CDR3 is built from 15 residues.

This clone occurred a few times. The chain couples TRBV11-3 to TRBJ2-7; 11 bases fit TRBD1. J lost 6 bases, V lost 0 bases, and 4 bases had no gene match. The CDR3 loop spans 15 amino acids. Germline lookup yields CDR1 SGHNT and CDR2 YENEEA. The CDR3 DNA follows: TGTGCCAGCAGCTTAGACGGGACAGGGGGGTCCGAGCAGTACTTC. It translates to CASSLDGTGGSEQYF.

The genes are TRBV7-2 and TRBJ2-3; 7 nucleotides agree with TRBD2. V trimming: 0 bases; J trimming: 5 bases; junction bases outside the gene matches: 5. This CDR3 contains 15 residues. CDR1 and CDR2 from the germline V gene are SGHTA and FQGNSA. CDR3 DNA sequence: TGTGCCAGCAGCTTAGCGGGTGGGGGGGTAGATACGCAGTATTTT. Protein product: CASSLAGGGVDTQYF.

The rearrangement uses TRBV7-3 and TRBJ2-1; no clear D. CDR1 and CDR2 (germline): SGHTA, FQGTGA. The CDR3 is 13 amino acids. V was shortened by 1 base and J by 4 bases, with 5 bases between the two germline ends. The CDR3 loop reads CASSLRVYNEQFF. Written as DNA, the CDR3 is TGTGCCAGCAGCTTAAGAGTTTACAATGAGCAGTTCTTC.

This clone was counted only a few times. The V and J genes are TRBV3-1 (or the pseudogene TRBV3-2) and TRBJ2-1; 9 nucleotides line up with TRBD2. This CDR3 is 17 amino acids long. Trimming removed 5 bases from V and 5 bases from J; junction bases left unmatched: 13. Looked up from germline, CDR1 is LGHDT and CDR2 is YNNKEL (reference sequence). CDR3 protein: CASSSLSGGKRNNEQFF. The CDR3 region has the DNA TGTGCCAGCAGCTCCCTCAGCGGGGGGAAACGAAACAATGAGCAGTTCTTC.

The chain recombines TRBV7-6 with TRBJ2-3, with 8 bases identical to TRBD2. With V trimmed by 3 bases and J by 2 bases, 10 bases remained unmatched. The CDR3 contains 17 residues. Germline V gives CDR1 SGHVS, CDR2 FNYEAQ. This CDR3 reads CASSFAPTSEPTDTQYF. The CDR3 DNA is TGTGCCAGCAGCTTCGCCCCGACTAGCGAACCCACAGATACGCAGTATTTT.

V and J are TRBV4-2 and TRBJ2-1; 8 bases agree with TRBD2. This CDR3 has 20 residues. Germline V lookup: CDR1 LGHNA, CDR2 YNFKEQ. The junction had 14 bases not matched to a gene; V was cut back by 1 base and J by 0 bases. CDR3 protein: CASSQGPSGGGTGSYNEQFF. The DNA for the CDR3 is TGTGCCAGCAGCCAAGGTCCCTCGGGGGGGGGAACGGGCTCCTACAATGAGCAGTTCTTC.

The chain joins TRBV9 to TRBJ2-1; a weak D match, TRBD2 (6 bases). Deletions cut 3 bases from V and 0 bases from J, with 19 bases between. Germline loops: CDR1 SGDLS, CDR2 YYNGEE. The CDR3 spans 18 residues. The CDR3 DNA sequence: TGTGCCAGCAGCGGCGGAGGGATGCTTCCGTTCTCCTACAATGAGCAGTTCTTC. It specifies CASSGGGMLPFSYNEQFF.

V and J are TRBV28 and TRBJ1-2; D remains ambiguous. Germline V gene sequence: CDR1 MDHEN, CDR2 SYDVKM. The ends were cut back, 4 bases at V and 3 bases at J, with 12 bases in the middle. The CDR3 length is 14 residues. CDR3 in amino acids: CASSSIPPHYGYTF. The CDR3, as DNA: TGTGCCAGCAGTTCTATACCCCCGCACTATGGCTACACCTTC.

This chain connects TRBV5-1 to TRBJ1-1; D perhaps matches TRBD1 (5 bases). V was cut by 0 bases and J by 7 bases, with 13 bases left in between. Germline lookup yields CDR1 SGHRS and CDR2 YFSETQ. The length of the CDR3 is 14 residues. This CDR3 reads CASSLDGWGDEAFF. The CDR3 bases are TGCGCCAGCAGCTTGGACGGCTGGGGGGATGAAGCTTTCTTT.

The table lists this clone with a few counts. The chain uses TRBV6-5 and TRBJ2-3, with no clear D. Trimming took 7 bases from V and 3 from J, leaving 11 bases between them. Germline values: CDR1 MNHEY, CDR2 SVGAGI. The CDR3 has 13 residues. DNA for the CDR3: TGTGCCAGCATGATACGGAGAACAGATACGCAGTATTTT. Its protein is CASMIRRTDTQYF.